This T cell receptor (beta chain) was obtained from a study of blood T cell repertoires in COVID-19. Data came from immunoSEQ multiplex PCR; TCRdb stores just in-frame clones and leaves some out. The profile shows 140,000 to 150,000 clones, almost 90% of them singletons. The CDR3 extends over 16 amino acids. The germline gives CDR1 KGHSH, CDR2 LQKENI. V was pared by 0 bases and J by 7 bases, with 8 bases of the junction left unmatched. This receptor was identified in a human donor in a cohort sampled during active COVID-19. The chain uses TRBV18 and TRBJ1-4; 7 positions match TRBD1. Sequenced: peripheral blood. The CDR3 DNA follows: TGTGCCAGCTCACCACCGGAGGGGAACAGGGGTGAAAAACTGTTTTTT. Amino acids: CASSPPEGNRGEKLFF.